The 29 T cell receptor beta chains presented below share a single source sample, sequenced in a study of blood T cell repertoires in COVID-19. Data came from immunoSEQ multiplex PCR; TCRdb stores just in-frame clones and leaves some out. The sample lists approximately 200,000 clones; over 75% were seen once. The sample taken for sequencing was peripheral blood. The receptors were sampled from a man in his 60s with acute or convalescent COVID-19.

The J gene is TRBJ2-2, the V gene TRBV7-2, with 9 nucleotides matching TRBD2. CDR1 is SGHTA, CDR2 FQGNSA, per germline. This CDR3 has 16 amino acids. Trimming at V came to 4 bases and at J to 3 bases, leaving 6 bases not matched to a gene. CDR3 sequence reads: CASSSASGTYTGELFF. CDR3 in DNA: TGTGCCAGCAGCTCGGCTAGCGGGACTTACACCGGGGAGCTGTTTTTT.

This chain connects TRBV5-4 to TRBJ2-7; 11 nucleotides agree with TRBD2. V dropped 3 bases and J dropped 7; count of bases not matched to a gene: 12. The CDR3 runs to 16 residues. CDR1 and CDR2 from the germline V gene are SGHNT and YYREEE (reference sequence). Here the CDR3 DNA reads TGTGCCAGCAGCTCCCCCGGGCTAGCGGGAGGTAGGGAGCAGTACTTC. It specifies CASSSPGLAGGREQYF.

The J gene is TRBJ2-4, the V gene TRBV6-6; D gene ambiguous. The CDR3 sequence is 11 residues long. V lost 6 bases and J 9 bases, leaving 9 bases between the germline ends. Germline V gene lookup returns CDR1 MNHNY and CDR2 SVGAGI (reference sequence). DNA for the CDR3: TGTGCCAGCAGCTTCCCCGGCATTCAGTACTTC. Encoded protein: CASSFPGIQYF.

The chain links TRBV5-4 to TRBJ2-7; D is possibly TRBD2 (7 bases). Trimming pared 0 bases from V and 2 bases from J, leaving 18 bases between. From germline, CDR1 is SGHNT and CDR2 YYREEE (reference sequence). There are 17 residues in the CDR3. The CDR3 protein is CASSLGSGGGAAYEQYF. The DNA of the CDR3 is TGTGCCAGCAGCTTGGGCTCGGGCGGGGGCGCTGCCTACGAGCAGTACTTC.

The rearrangement uses TRBV19 and TRBJ2-7, with 9 bases fitting TRBD1. Germline V gene data show CDR1 as LNHDA and CDR2 as SQIVND (reference sequence). The CDR3 runs 12 residues. J was trimmed by 7 bases and V by 10 bases; bases with no gene match: 8. CDR3 coding DNA: TGTGCCACCTCGGGACAGGGTGGAGAGCAGTACTTC. It encodes CATSGQGGEQYF.

The CDR3 region has the DNA TGTGCCAGCAGCTTTAGCGGGAGGGCCCTTGAGCAGTACTTC. It specifies CASSFSGRALEQYF. The V and J genes are TRBV5-6 and TRBJ2-7; 11 bases fit TRBD2. The germline CDR1 and CDR2 sequences are SGHDT and YYEEEE. The CDR3 spans 14 residues. J lost 7 bases, V lost 2 bases, and 5 bases had no gene match.

This sequence joins TRBV5-4 and TRBJ2-5; a weak D match, TRBD1 (6 bases). This CDR3 contains 15 residues. Trimming stripped 0 bases from V and 1 base from J, with 10 bases between. The germline V gene has CDR1 SGHNT and CDR2 YYREEE (reference sequence). CDR3 sequence: CASSLVGTLQETQYF. The DNA for the CDR3 is TGTGCCAGCAGCTTGGTGGGGACACTCCAAGAGACCCAGTACTTC.

The J gene is TRBJ2-7, the V gene TRBV19, with a possible D match to TRBD1 (6 bases). The CDR3 is 14 residues long. The V gene lost 6 bases and the J gene lost 6 bases, with 18 bases spanning the gap. Germline V gives CDR1 LNHDA, CDR2 SQIVND (reference sequence). The CDR3 sequence: CASSLGPGAVEQYF. CDR3 nucleotide sequence: TGTGCCAGTAGCCTCGGGCCAGGGGCGGTCGAGCAGTACTTC.

This clone was observed a few times. V usage is TRBV6-6 and J usage is TRBJ2-7; 7 nucleotides match TRBD1. Germline CDR1 and CDR2: MNHNY and SVGAGI (reference sequence). Trimming at V came to 6 bases and at J to 2 bases, leaving 7 bases not matched to a gene. CDR3 size: 14 residues. The CDR3 spells CASSPDRETYEQYF. The DNA of the CDR3 is TGTGCCAGCAGCCCCGACAGGGAAACCTACGAGCAGTACTTC.

This sequence joins TRBV7-3 and TRBJ2-1, with 10 bases identical to TRBD2. Losses at the gene ends were 4 bases for V and 9 bases for J; bases not matched to a gene: 9. This CDR3 is 15 amino acids long. Per germline, CDR1 SGHTA and CDR2 FQGTGA. CDR3 residues: CASSSTPAGGVEQFF. CDR3 nucleotides: TGTGCCAGCAGCTCAACACCAGCGGGAGGGGTTGAGCAGTTCTTC.

V usage is TRBV27 and J usage is TRBJ2-2; TRBD1 agrees at 8 bases. The V gene's germline CDR1 is MNHEY and CDR2 SMNVEV (reference sequence). The CDR3 extends over 15 amino acids. V lost 4 bases, J lost 1 base, and 2 bases stayed unmatched. CDR3 sequence: CASSWGQVNTGELFF. The CDR3 nucleotides read TGTGCCAGCAGTTGGGGACAGGTGAACACCGGGGAGCTGTTTTTT.

The rearrangement uses TRBV6-5 and TRBJ1-2, with D tentatively TRBD1 (5 bases). Trimming left V 2 bases short and J 3 bases short, with 13 bases between. Per the germline V gene, CDR1 is MNHEY and CDR2 is SVGAGI. The CDR3 sequence is 15 residues long. The CDR3 is CASSYKGGGDYGYTF. The CDR3 nucleotides read TGTGCCAGCAGTTACAAGGGAGGAGGGGACTATGGCTACACCTTC.

This chain links TRBV27 with TRBJ1-6; D unresolved. Germline loops: CDR1 MNHEY, CDR2 SMNVEV (reference sequence). This CDR3 is built from 12 residues. The ends were cut back, 8 bases at V and 7 bases at J, with 9 bases in the middle. CDR3 DNA sequence: TGTGCCAGCGGGAGGTTAAATTCACCCCTCCACTTT. It yields the protein CASGRLNSPLHF.

V and J are TRBV5-6 and TRBJ2-2; tentatively, D is TRBD1 (6 bases). Germline-derived CDR1 and CDR2 are SGHDT and YYEEEE. This CDR3 comprises 16 residues. The germline V and J ends were trimmed by 3 bases and 2 bases, with 14 bases remaining between them. CDR3 loop: CASSSRGAYNTGELFF. The CDR3 DNA follows: TGTGCCAGCAGCTCCAGGGGCGCCTATAACACCGGGGAGCTGTTTTTT.

V is TRBV5-4 and J is TRBJ2-1, with D possibly being TRBD1 (6 bases). This CDR3 contains 12 residues. From germline, CDR1 is SGHNT and CDR2 YYREEE (reference sequence). The germline V and J ends were trimmed by 3 bases and 16 bases, with 17 bases remaining between them. CDR3 sequence (DNA): TGTGCCAGCAGCTCGGGCACAGGGCCACCTTTCTTC. Translating gives CASSSGTGPPFF.

This CDR3 reads CASSDPGTGVRSYTF. DNA of the CDR3: TGTGCCAGCAGCGATCCCGGGACAGGGGTGAGAAGCTACACCTTC. This rearrangement joins TRBV7-2 to TRBJ1-2, with 10 bases matching TRBD1. The germline CDR1 and CDR2 sequences are SGHTA and FQGNSA. This CDR3 has 15 residues. Trimming cost V 5 bases and J 9 bases; bases outside gene matches: 12. Complete variable domain (other parts from reference TRBV7-2 and TRBJ1-2): GAGVSQSPSNKVTEKGKDVELRCDPISGHTALYWYRQSLGQGLEFLIYFQGNSAPDKSGLPSDRFSAERTGGSVSTLTIQRTQQEDSAVYLCASSDPGTGVRSYTFGSGTRLTVV.

V gene TRBV2 combines with J gene TRBJ1-5; the match to TRBD1 covers 7 bases. Unmatched junction bases numbered 5, after V lost 5 bases and J lost 1 base. Looked up from germline, CDR1 is SNHLY and CDR2 is FYNNEI. This CDR3 region has 15 residues. CDR3 nucleotide sequence: TGTGCCAGCAGTCGACAGGGTCTAAGCAATCAGCCCCAGCATTTT. Its protein product is CASSRQGLSNQPQHF.

This sequence joins TRBV5-1 and TRBJ2-1; D may be TRBD2 (5 bases). The V gene lost 4 bases and the J gene lost 9 bases, with 17 bases spanning the gap. Germline assignment: CDR1 SGHRS and CDR2 YFSETQ. This CDR3 has 14 amino acids. This CDR3 reads CASSPSEGRFEQFF. The DNA of the CDR3 is TGCGCCAGCAGCCCTTCTGAGGGTCGGTTTGAGCAGTTCTTC.

The chain employs TRBV14 and TRBJ2-2; D is undetermined. The CDR3 length is 15 residues. V was clipped by 3 bases and J by 2 bases, with 10 bases between them. The germline gives CDR1 SGHDN, CDR2 FVKESK. This CDR3 reads CASSQQMLNTGELFF. In DNA, the CDR3 is TGTGCCAGCAGCCAGCAGATGTTAAACACCGGGGAGCTGTTTTTT.

CDR3 loop: CASSPSGQGLLKPGYTF. CDR3 DNA: TGTGCCAGCAGTCCATCGGGACAGGGGTTATTGAAACCGGGCTACACCTTC. The genes are TRBV6-6 and TRBJ1-2, with 10 bases fitting TRBD1. The V and J ends lost 5 bases and 8 bases, in that order; junction bases with no gene match: 17. The CDR3 is made up of 17 amino acids. CDR1 and CDR2 (germline): MNHNY, SVGAGI (reference sequence).

This sequence joins TRBV4-2 and TRBJ2-3; 13 bases align to TRBD2. The V gene end was trimmed by 2 bases and the J gene end by 2 bases; junction bases not matched to a gene: 7. The CDR3 is 18 residues long. Germline loops: CDR1 LGHNA, CDR2 YNFKEQ. CDR3 DNA: TGTGCCAGCAGCCAAAGCTCCGGGACTAGCGGGACCACAGATACGCAGTATTTT. It translates to CASSQSSGTSGTTDTQYF.

The chain employs TRBV5-1 and TRBJ2-1, with 7 bases identical to TRBD1. The junction had 5 bases not matched to a gene; V was cut back by 4 bases and J by 7 bases. This CDR3 contains 13 residues. Germline V gene lookup returns CDR1 SGHRS and CDR2 YFSETQ. The CDR3 DNA reads TGCGCCAGCAGCGTGGGACAGAGGAATGAGCAGTTCTTC. Protein: CASSVGQRNEQFF. The full variable domain, completed using reference TRBV5-1 and TRBJ2-1, is KAGVTQTPRYLIKTRGQQVTLSCSPISGHRSVSWYQQTPGQGLQFLFEYFSETQRNKGNFPGRFSGRQFSNSRSEMNVSTLELGDSALYLCASSVGQRNEQFFGPGTRLTVL.

The chain combines TRBV28 with TRBJ1-6; TRBD1 aligns across 8 bases. Germline CDR1 reads MDHEN; CDR2 reads SYDVKM. The CDR3 has 12 residues. The V and J ends lost 7 bases and 12 bases, in that order; junction bases with no gene match: 5. CDR3 in DNA: TGTGCCAGCACCGCAGGGGGCTTACCCCTCCACTTT. It encodes CASTAGGLPLHF.

This clone has only one observation. This chain connects TRBV18 to TRBJ2-1; TRBD1 matches at 8 bases. V lost 4 bases to trimming and J lost 5 bases; unmatched junction nucleotides: 13. Germline lookup yields CDR1 KGHSH and CDR2 LQKENI. The CDR3 sequence is 17 residues long. In DNA, the CDR3 is TGTGCCAGCTCACTATCCTCCGGGACAGGCGGGCACAATGAGCAGTTCTTC. It translates to CASSLSSGTGGHNEQFF.

The chain carries TRBV7-2 and TRBJ2-7, with a weak D call TRBD1 (5 bases). Trimming left V 5 bases short and J 0 bases short, with 11 bases between. The CDR3 runs to 14 residues. The germline V gene has CDR1 SGHTA and CDR2 FQGNSA. The CDR3 here is CASSPTGSSYEQYF. The CDR3 DNA is TGTGCCAGCAGCCCAACAGGTTCCTCCTACGAGCAGTACTTC.

V usage is TRBV2 and J usage is TRBJ2-4, with D perhaps matching TRBD1 (6 bases). V lost 7 bases and J 10 bases, leaving 17 bases between the germline ends. From germline, CDR1 is SNHLY and CDR2 FYNNEI. This CDR3 spans 13 amino acids. The CDR3 DNA is TGTGCCAGCACCCAAGGGGGAAGGCGGATTCAGTACTTC. It codes for CASTQGGRRIQYF.

The CDR3 here is CASSNPTKAYNEQFF. Here the CDR3 DNA reads TGTGCCAGCAGTAACCCGACTAAAGCCTACAATGAGCAGTTCTTC. The V call is TRBV2, the J call TRBJ2-1, with D tentatively TRBD2 (5 bases). Germline CDR1 is SNHLY and CDR2 is FYNNEI. The CDR3 length is 15 residues. The germline V and J ends were trimmed by 5 bases and 2 bases, with 13 bases remaining between them.

The chain's CDR3 is CASLSLGGSGRAGEQYF. The CDR3 DNA reads TGTGCCAGCCTTTCTTTAGGAGGTAGCGGGAGGGCGGGCGAGCAGTACTTC. The V call is TRBV28, the J call TRBJ2-7, with 11 bases matching TRBD2. The CDR3 sequence is 17 residues long. The germline gives CDR1 MDHEN, CDR2 SYDVKM. The junction had 18 bases not matched to a gene; V was cut back by 8 bases and J by 6 bases.

The V call is TRBV9, the J call TRBJ2-7, with TRBD2 identical over 10 bases. In germline, CDR1 is SGDLS, CDR2 YYNGEE. The V and J ends lost 4 bases and 6 bases, in that order; junction bases with no gene match: 10. This CDR3 region has 15 residues. As DNA, the CDR3 is TGTGCCAGCAGCCCACTAGCGGGATCAGTCGGCGAGCAGTACTTC. Its protein is CASSPLAGSVGEQYF.